Listed below are T cell receptor beta chains from one sample, sequenced in a study of cytomegalovirus exposure and HLA in healthy donors. Clones were sequenced by immunoSEQ multiplex PCR, and TCRdb holds only the in-frame ones, with some missing. Its table records 200,000 to 250,000 clones. The sequenced material came from PBMCs. The receptors come from a girl aged 2-9 years in good health and CMV-seropositive. CDR3s leave out the opening cysteine and the closing phenylalanine or tryptophan.

v_gene	j_gene	CDR3aa
TRBV5-4	TRBJ2-1	ASYGTGKHYEQF
TRBV6-4	TRBJ2-3	ASSPLAGGSTDTQY
TRBV6-4	TRBJ2-1	ASRGGLAGSSYNEQF
TRBV15	TRBJ2-5	ATSRDTDQETQY
TRBV4-1	TRBJ2-1	ASSQDTPGYNEQF
TRBV11-2	TRBJ2-1	ASSLDQGVNEQF
TRBV10-3	TRBJ1-2	AISDLDRGYGYT
TRBV7-9	TRBJ2-5	ASSLYGDSGQETQY
TRBV6-1	TRBJ1-4	ASSRATNEKLF
TRBV6-1	TRBJ2-7	ASSEPGFYEQY
TRBV29-1	TRBJ2-2	SVPVREGTGELF
TRBV7-2	TRBJ2-3	ASSLDGSYTDTQY
TRBV2	TRBJ2-4	ASRDRQGRWDIQY
TRBV12-2	TRBJ1-4	ASRLGQPEELF
TRBV25-1	TRBJ2-1	ASSEFLFNEQF
TRBV6-5	TRBJ2-5	ASSSPGLVLGTQY
TRBV5-1	TRBJ2-5	ASSLIATLLAGDKETQY
TRBV27	TRBJ2-7	ASSLIPSGSFYEQY
TRBV15	TRBJ2-1	ATSSRLGAAGTYNEQF
TRBV6-5	TRBJ2-1	ASSYGVAGRVNEQF
TRBV5-1	TRBJ2-7	ASSLASYSGSSYEQY
TRBV29-1	TRBJ1-1	SVEDVDRGPTEAF
TRBV5-6	TRBJ2-7	ASSFWGPSSYEQY
TRBV29-1	TRBJ2-1	SVVRRTYNEQF
TRBV7-9	TRBJ2-5	ASSRYEETQY
TRBV6-6	TRBJ1-1	ASSYTGQWNTEAF
TRBV29-1	TRBJ2-1	SVGGRESYNEQF
TRBV28	TRBJ1-2	ASGSGLPIWGYT
TRBV6-1	TRBJ2-2	ASRSLAAGELF
TRBV28	TRBJ2-5	ASSVKETQY
TRBV5-4	TRBJ1-1	ASSPVSNTEAF
TRBV19	TRBJ1-1	ASKGQRDTEAF
TRBV18	TRBJ2-1	ASSQAGKNNEQF
TRBV27	TRBJ1-1	ASSFSTGETEAF
TRBV9	TRBJ2-7	ASSVGGTAYEQY
TRBV29-1	TRBJ2-1	SVKPDTNHDYNEQF
TRBV28	TRBJ1-1	ASSLWRTEAF
TRBV6-6	TRBJ1-1	ASSPTGGGLHTEAF
TRBV9	TRBJ2-2	ASSVVAGATGELF
TRBV5-6	TRBJ1-2	ASSQDSLLYGYT
TRBV28	TRBJ1-3	ASSLQQGSGNTIY
TRBV19	TRBJ2-7	ASSIGPELSYEQY
TRBV28	TRBJ2-1	ASTEASYNEQF
TRBV7-9	TRBJ2-5	ASSRGEGHQETQY
TRBV6-5	TRBJ2-3	ASSRHRVNTQY
TRBV10-1	TRBJ2-1	ASSEVASGNEQF
TRBV7-2	TRBJ1-5	ASSFPGASPWAQH
TRBV4-1	TRBJ2-1	ASSQGGSVGEQF
TRBV6-5	TRBJ2-5	ASTQGETQY
TRBV5-6	TRBJ2-1	ASSLVASGYYNEQF
TRBV11-2	TRBJ2-7	ASSLDLYEQY
TRBV5-6	TRBJ2-5	ASSSLRDSTETQY
TRBV27	TRBJ1-5	ASRPAGQLNQPQH
TRBV19	TRBJ2-7	ASSRQGLSYEQY
TRBV11-2	TRBJ1-5	ASSLDGGAGNQPQH
TRBV7-2	TRBJ2-7	ASTTSREAYEQY
TRBV28	TRBJ1-1	ASSLPPEAANLNTEAF